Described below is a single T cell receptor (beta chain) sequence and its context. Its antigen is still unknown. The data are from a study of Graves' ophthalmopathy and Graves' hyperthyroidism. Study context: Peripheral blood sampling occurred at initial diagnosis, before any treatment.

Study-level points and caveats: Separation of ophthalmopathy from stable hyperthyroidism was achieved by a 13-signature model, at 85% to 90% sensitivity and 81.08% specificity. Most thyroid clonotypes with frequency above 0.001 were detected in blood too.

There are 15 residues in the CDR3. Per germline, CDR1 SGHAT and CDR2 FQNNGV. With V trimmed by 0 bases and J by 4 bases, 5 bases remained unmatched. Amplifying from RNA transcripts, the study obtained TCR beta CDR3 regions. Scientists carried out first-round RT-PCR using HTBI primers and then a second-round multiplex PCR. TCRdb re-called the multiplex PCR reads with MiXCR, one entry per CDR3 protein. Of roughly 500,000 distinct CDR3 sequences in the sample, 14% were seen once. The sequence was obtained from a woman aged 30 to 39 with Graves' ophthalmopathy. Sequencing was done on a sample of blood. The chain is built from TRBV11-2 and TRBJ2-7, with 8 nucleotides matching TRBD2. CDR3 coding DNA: TGTGCCAGCAGCTTAGATCGGGGGGGCAGATACGAGCAGTACTTC. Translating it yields CASSLDRGGRYEQYF.